The rows below give T cell receptor beta chains drawn from one sample of a study of cytomegalovirus exposure and HLA in healthy donors. Libraries were prepared by immunoSEQ multiplex PCR; TCRdb keeps only in-frame clonotypes and omits some of them. The sample lists 120,000 or so clones; 86% were seen once. Specimen: PBMCs. The receptors stem from a man between 18 and 29 years old in good health and CMV-seronegative. Each CDR3 is given with its conserved first and last residue. The order of the fields is V gene, D gene, clone size, J gene, CDR3 DNA, CDR3 protein. D genes are given only for firm matches. The size field is filled for only some rows; it gives once, few, many or a size class.

TRBV19	NA	NA	TRBJ1-5	TGTGCCAGTACCCTGACAGGCCTGGGCAATCAGCCCCAGCATTTT	CASTLTGLGNQPQHF
TRBV19	NA	NA	TRBJ2-2	TGTGCCAGTAGTATAGCAGGATCCAACACCGGGGAGCTGTTTTTT	CASSIAGSNTGELFF
TRBV7-2	NA	NA	TRBJ2-1	TGTGCCAGCAGCCAGATTAACAATGAGCAGTTCTTC	CASSQINNEQFF
TRBV25-1	TRBD1	NA	TRBJ2-4	TGTGCCAGCACAGGGGGAAACATTCAGTACTTC	CASTGGNIQYF
TRBV19	TRBD2	NA	TRBJ2-7	TGTGCCAGTAGTTCGGTTAGCGGGAACCCTTACGAGCAGTACTTC	CASSSVSGNPYEQYF
TRBV30	TRBD1	few	TRBJ1-2	TGTGCCTGGGGGACAGGGGCACATGGCTACACCTTC	CAWGTGAHGYTF
TRBV6-6	TRBD2	NA	TRBJ2-5	TGTGTCTCCACACTGGGGGGGGTAGAGACCCAGTACTTC	CVSTLGGVETQYF
TRBV11-2	NA	NA	TRBJ1-2	TGTGCCAGCAGCTTAGGTGGGGGGGCAGGCTACACCTTC	CASSLGGGAGYTF
TRBV29-1	TRBD1	NA	TRBJ1-2	TGCAGCGTTGATGTCCGGACAGGCGCTAACTATGGCTACACCTTC	CSVDVRTGANYGYTF
TRBV7-9	TRBD1	few	TRBJ2-1	TGTGCCAGCAGTAAACAGGGGAGCTCCTACAATGAGCAGTTCTTC	CASSKQGSSYNEQFF
TRBV10-3	NA	few	TRBJ1-5	TGTGCCATCAGTGGGGGGACTCTTCAGCCCCAGCATTTT	CAISGGTLQPQHF
TRBV27	TRBD1	NA	TRBJ1-5	TGTGCCAGCAGTTTAATGGCGGCAGGGGGTCAGCCCCAGCATTTT	CASSLMAAGGQPQHF
TRBV5-6	TRBD2	once	TRBJ2-3	TGTGCCAGCAGCCCCGTGGGCCGACTAGCCAAAGATACGCAGTATTTT	CASSPVGRLAKDTQYF
TRBV7-8	TRBD2	NA	TRBJ2-5	TGTGCCAGCAGCCTTAGCGGGGGGCCACAAGAGACCCAGTACTTC	CASSLSGGPQETQYF
TRBV7-2	NA	NA	TRBJ2-3	TGTGCCAGCAGCTTAATGGGACTCCACACAGATACGCAGTATTTT	CASSLMGLHTDTQYF
TRBV29-1	TRBD1	NA	TRBJ1-2	TGCAGCGTAGCCGGGACAGGGAACTATGGCTACACCTTC	CSVAGTGNYGYTF
TRBV5-4	NA	NA	TRBJ2-7	TGTGCCAGCAGCTTGGCTGGAGGATCCGAGCAGTACTTC	CASSLAGGSEQYF
TRBV7-9	NA	NA	TRBJ2-7	TGTGCCAGCACGGACACCAACTACGAGCAGTACTTC	CASTDTNYEQYF
TRBV18	TRBD1	once	TRBJ2-7	TGTGCCAGCTCACCGAAGACCGGGACAGGGGCCTACGAGCAGTACTTC	CASSPKTGTGAYEQYF
TRBV7-9	TRBD1	few	TRBJ1-2	TGTGCCAGCAGCTTAGAAGGGGGCTCGGGGTATGGCTACACCTTC	CASSLEGGSGYGYTF
TRBV27	TRBD1	NA	TRBJ2-2	TGTGCCAGCAGCACCGGGACAGGACTTCCAACGGGAACCGGGGAGCTGTTTTTT	CASSTGTGLPTGTGELFF
TRBV30	NA	once	TRBJ2-7	TGTGCCTGGACGACAGGTCCGGTGTGGGGCTACGAGCAGTACTTC	CAWTTGPVWGYEQYF
TRBV6-6	NA	NA	TRBJ1-4	TGTGCCAGCAGCCGACGGGAAACAACTAATGAAAAACTGTTTTTT	CASSRRETTNEKLFF
TRBV30	TRBD1	NA	TRBJ2-7	TGTGCCTGGACAGGGGGCTCCTACGAGCAGTACTTC	CAWTGGSYEQYF
TRBV28	NA	NA	TRBJ1-1	TGTGCCAGCATCGGATTGCAGGGCACTGAAGCTTTCTTT	CASIGLQGTEAFF
TRBV5-1	NA	NA	TRBJ2-7	TGCGCCAGCAGCTTATCAGGGGAGGGCGAGCAGTACTTC	CASSLSGEGEQYF
TRBV5-4	TRBD2	NA	TRBJ2-7	TGTGCCAGCAGCGGTAACCAGCACCTAGCGGGAGAGTTCTCCTACGAGCAGTACTTC	CASSGNQHLAGEFSYEQYF
TRBV6-1	TRBD1	NA	TRBJ2-6	TGTGCCAGCAGTGAGGGGGACAGGGTATCTGGGGCCAACGTCCTGACTTTC	CASSEGDRVSGANVLTF
TRBV7-9	TRBD1	NA	TRBJ1-5	TGTGCCAGCAGTCAGGGACAGGGGGCAGTGCAGCCCCAGCATTTT	CASSQGQGAVQPQHF
TRBV10-3	NA	few	TRBJ1-3	TGTGCCATCAGTGATCATCAGACAGGTAGCTCTGGAAACACCATATATTTT	CAISDHQTGSSGNTIYF
TRBV4-2	NA	NA	TRBJ2-6	TGTGCCAGCAGCCAAGCGCATAAAAGGGGCTCTGGGGCCAACGTCCTGACTTTC	CASSQAHKRGSGANVLTF
TRBV7-7	TRBD2	NA	TRBJ2-5	TGTGCCAGCAGCTTAGAAGGGAGGGCCGGGGAGACCCAGTACTTC	CASSLEGRAGETQYF
TRBV5-1	TRBD2	NA	TRBJ2-7	TGCGCCAGCAGCTTGGGACTAGCGGGAGTATACTACGAGCAGTACTTC	CASSLGLAGVYYEQYF
TRBV5-4	NA	NA	TRBJ1-1	TGTGCCAGCAGCTTGGAGGCGGCGGCGAGGAACACTGAAGCTTTCTTT	CASSLEAAARNTEAFF
TRBV19	TRBD1	NA	TRBJ1-1	TGTGCCAGTAGTCAAGACAGGGAGGCGGATGCTTTCTTT	CASSQDREADAFF
TRBV30	NA	NA	TRBJ2-3	TGTGCCTGGAGTGCGGGAGCGGGCACAGATACGCAGTATTTT	CAWSAGAGTDTQYF
TRBV30	TRBD2	few	TRBJ2-7	TGTGCCTGGGCCACTAGCGGGATCTACGAGCAGTACTTC	CAWATSGIYEQYF
TRBV6-5	TRBD1	NA	TRBJ1-2	TGTGCCAGCAGGATACAGGGGATGGTGCGAGGCTACACCTTC	CASRIQGMVRGYTF
TRBV7-9	NA	few	TRBJ2-1	TGTGCCAGCTTTGTAGGGAGCTCCTACAATGAGCAGTTCTTC	CASFVGSSYNEQFF
TRBV30	NA	NA	TRBJ1-1	TGTGCCTGGGACACCCAGATGAACACTGAAGCTTTCTTT	CAWDTQMNTEAFF
TRBV18	TRBD1	NA	TRBJ1-5	TGTGCCAGCTCACGACAGGGTAGCAATCAGCCCCAGCATTTT	CASSRQGSNQPQHF
TRBV6-4	TRBD2	NA	TRBJ2-1	TGTGCCAGCAGTGCCACCGGGACTAGCAATGAGCAGTTCTTC	CASSATGTSNEQFF
TRBV9	TRBD2	NA	TRBJ2-1	TGTGCCAGCAGCGTAGATGCTTCCGCTAGCGGGGTAAACAATGAGCAGTTCTTC	CASSVDASASGVNNEQFF
TRBV27	NA	NA	TRBJ1-1	TGTGCCAGCAGTTCAATCTCCGGGGGAGGCACTGAAGCTTTCTTT	CASSSISGGGTEAFF
TRBV4-2	TRBD2	NA	TRBJ2-3	TGTGCCAGCAGCACCCTCCCTAGCGGTAGCACAGATACGCAGTATTTT	CASSTLPSGSTDTQYF
TRBV28	NA	once	TRBJ1-1	TGTGCCAGCACCGGAGCGGGTCCTGAAGCTTTCTTT	CASTGAGPEAFF
TRBV10-3	TRBD2	NA	TRBJ2-3	TGTGCCATCAGTGAGTCAGGGCTAGCGGGAGATACGCAGTATTTT	CAISESGLAGDTQYF
TRBV27	TRBD2	NA	TRBJ2-7	TGTGCCAGCAGTAACGGCGGGAGACCCCACGAGCAGTACTTC	CASSNGGRPHEQYF
TRBV5-1	NA	NA	TRBJ2-5	TGCGCCAGCAGCTTGGCACGCGGAGGCGAGGAGACCCAGTACTTC	CASSLARGGEETQYF
TRBV10-3	TRBD2	NA	TRBJ2-1	TGTGCCATCAGTGAGTCTGACGGGGGGTACAATGAGCAGTTCTTC	CAISESDGGYNEQFF
TRBV10-3	NA	NA	TRBJ2-3	TGTGCCATCAGGAGGGAAGCCTCGGATACGCAGTATTTT	CAIRREASDTQYF
TRBV9	NA	few	TRBJ2-7	TGTGCCAGCAGCGTAGAACAGGACTACGAGCAGTACTTC	CASSVEQDYEQYF
TRBV2	NA	NA	TRBJ1-2	TGTGCCAGCAGCCGGGACAACCCTAACTATGGCTACACCTTC	CASSRDNPNYGYTF
TRBV21-1	NA	once	TRBJ2-7	TGTGCCAGCAGCAAAGGGGGGCCTAAGGGACCGAACTCCTACGAGCAGTACTTC	CASSKGGPKGPNSYEQYF
TRBV5-1	NA	NA	TRBJ1-2	TGCGCCAGCAGCCCCGGACAGATCTATGGCTACACCTTC	CASSPGQIYGYTF
TRBV19	TRBD1	few	TRBJ1-5	TGTGCCAGTAGTATCGCGTTAGGGCAGGGGGCCGAGCCCCAGCATTTT	CASSIALGQGAEPQHF